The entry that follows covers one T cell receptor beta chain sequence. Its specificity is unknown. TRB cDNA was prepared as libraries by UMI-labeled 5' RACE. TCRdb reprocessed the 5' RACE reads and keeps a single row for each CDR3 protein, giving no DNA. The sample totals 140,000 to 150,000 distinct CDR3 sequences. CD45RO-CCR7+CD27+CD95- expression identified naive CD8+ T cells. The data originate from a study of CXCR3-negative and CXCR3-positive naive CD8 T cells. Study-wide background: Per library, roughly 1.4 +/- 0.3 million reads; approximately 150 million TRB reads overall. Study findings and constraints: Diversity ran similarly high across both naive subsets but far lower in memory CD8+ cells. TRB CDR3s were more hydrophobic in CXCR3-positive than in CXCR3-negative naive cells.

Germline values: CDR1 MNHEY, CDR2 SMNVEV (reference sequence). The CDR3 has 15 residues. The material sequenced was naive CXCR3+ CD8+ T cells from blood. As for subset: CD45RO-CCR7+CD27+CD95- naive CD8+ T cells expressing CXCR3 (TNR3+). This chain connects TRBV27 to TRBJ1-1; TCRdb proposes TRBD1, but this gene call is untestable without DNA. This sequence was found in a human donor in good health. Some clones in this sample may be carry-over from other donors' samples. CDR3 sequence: CASSLMGGQATEAFF.